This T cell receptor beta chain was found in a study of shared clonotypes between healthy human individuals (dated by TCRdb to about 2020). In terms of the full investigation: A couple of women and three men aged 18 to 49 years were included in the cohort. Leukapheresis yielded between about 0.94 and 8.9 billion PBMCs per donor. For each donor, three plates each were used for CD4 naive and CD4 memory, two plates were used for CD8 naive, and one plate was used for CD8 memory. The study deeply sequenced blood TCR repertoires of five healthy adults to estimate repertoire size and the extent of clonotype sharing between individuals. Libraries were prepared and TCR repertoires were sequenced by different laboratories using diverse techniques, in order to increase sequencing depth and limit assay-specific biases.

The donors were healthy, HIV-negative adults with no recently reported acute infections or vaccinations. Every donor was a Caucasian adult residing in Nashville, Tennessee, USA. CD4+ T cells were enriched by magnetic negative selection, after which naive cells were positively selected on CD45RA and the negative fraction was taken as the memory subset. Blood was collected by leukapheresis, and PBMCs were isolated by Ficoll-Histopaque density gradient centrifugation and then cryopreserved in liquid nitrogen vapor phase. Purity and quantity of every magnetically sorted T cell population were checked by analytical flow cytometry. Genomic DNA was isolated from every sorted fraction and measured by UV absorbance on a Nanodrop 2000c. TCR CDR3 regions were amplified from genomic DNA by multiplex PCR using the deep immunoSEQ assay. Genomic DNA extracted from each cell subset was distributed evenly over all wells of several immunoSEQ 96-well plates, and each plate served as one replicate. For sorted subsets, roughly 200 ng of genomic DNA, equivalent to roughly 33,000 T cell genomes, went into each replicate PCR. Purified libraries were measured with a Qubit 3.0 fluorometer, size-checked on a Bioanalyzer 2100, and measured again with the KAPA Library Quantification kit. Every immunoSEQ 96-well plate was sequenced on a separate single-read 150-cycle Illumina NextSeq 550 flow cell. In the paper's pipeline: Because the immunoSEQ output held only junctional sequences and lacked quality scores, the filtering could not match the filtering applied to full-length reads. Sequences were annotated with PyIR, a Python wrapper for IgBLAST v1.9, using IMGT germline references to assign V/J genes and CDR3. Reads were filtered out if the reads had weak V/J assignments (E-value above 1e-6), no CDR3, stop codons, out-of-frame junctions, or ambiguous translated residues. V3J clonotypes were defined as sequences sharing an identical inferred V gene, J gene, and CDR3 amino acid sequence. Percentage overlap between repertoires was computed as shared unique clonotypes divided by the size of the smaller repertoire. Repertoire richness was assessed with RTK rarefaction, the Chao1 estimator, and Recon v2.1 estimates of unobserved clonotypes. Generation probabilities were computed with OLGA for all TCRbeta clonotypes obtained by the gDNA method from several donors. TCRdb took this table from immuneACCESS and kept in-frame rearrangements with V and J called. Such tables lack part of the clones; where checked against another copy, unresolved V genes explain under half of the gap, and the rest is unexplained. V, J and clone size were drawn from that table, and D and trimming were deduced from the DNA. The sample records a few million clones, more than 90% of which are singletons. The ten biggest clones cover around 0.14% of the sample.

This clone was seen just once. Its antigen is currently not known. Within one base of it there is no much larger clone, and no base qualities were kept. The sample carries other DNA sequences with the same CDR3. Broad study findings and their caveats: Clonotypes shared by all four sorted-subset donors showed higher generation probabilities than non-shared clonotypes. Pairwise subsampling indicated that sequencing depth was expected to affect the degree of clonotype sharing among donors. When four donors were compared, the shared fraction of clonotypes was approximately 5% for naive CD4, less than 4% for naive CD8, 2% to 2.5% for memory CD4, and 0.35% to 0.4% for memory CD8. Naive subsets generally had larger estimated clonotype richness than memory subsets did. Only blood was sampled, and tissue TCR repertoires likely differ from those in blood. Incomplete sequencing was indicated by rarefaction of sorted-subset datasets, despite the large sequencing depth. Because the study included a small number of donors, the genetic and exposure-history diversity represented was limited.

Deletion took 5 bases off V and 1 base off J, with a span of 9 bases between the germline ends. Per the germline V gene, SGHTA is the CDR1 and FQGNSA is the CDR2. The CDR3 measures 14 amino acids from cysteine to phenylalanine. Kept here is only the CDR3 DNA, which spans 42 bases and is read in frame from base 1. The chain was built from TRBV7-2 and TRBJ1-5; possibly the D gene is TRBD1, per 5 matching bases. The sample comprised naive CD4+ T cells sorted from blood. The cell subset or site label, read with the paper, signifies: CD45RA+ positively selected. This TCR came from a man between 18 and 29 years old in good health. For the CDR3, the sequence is CASSLQGSNQPQHF. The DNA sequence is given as TGTGCCAGCAGCCTTCAGGGAAGCAATCAGCCCCAGCATTTT.